Listed below are T cell receptor beta chains from one sample, sequenced in a study of molecular identifiers for immune sequencing clone quantification. One entry per CDR3 protein, called by TCRdb with MiXCR from the PCR reads. The sample contains around 300,000 distinct CDR3 sequences, 24% of which appear only once. Sequenced: naive CD8+ T cells from blood, with Jurkat cell RNA spiked in. The source of these receptors is a human donor in good health. Some libraries in this study had Jurkat cell RNA spiked in. Each CDR3 is given with its conserved first and last residue. The D gene is left open where the match is weak. Rows give clone size only sometimes, using once, few, many, or a class for an expanded clone.

d_call,clone_size,v_call,j_call,cdr3_nt,cdr3_aa
NA,NA,TRBV6-2/TRBV6-3,TRBJ2-7,TGTGCCTGCAGTTATTCAGGACCCTACGAGCAGTACTTC,CACSYSGPYEQYF
NA,NA,TRBV20-1,TRBJ2-3,TGCAGTGCCCAACAGAGGGCTAGCACAGATACGCAGTATTTT,CSAQQRASTDTQYF
NA,NA,TRBV27,TRBJ1-1,TGTGCCAGCAGTTTCTCGGGGGCGGTCGACACTGAAGCTTTCTTT,CASSFSGAVDTEAFF
TRBD2,few,TRBV27,TRBJ2-7,TGTGCCAGCAGTTCTGCCGGGACTAGCCCCGCCGGCGAGCAGTACTTC,CASSSAGTSPAGEQYF
TRBD1,many,TRBV7-9,TRBJ1-4,TGTGCCAGCAGCGCGGCGACAGGGATTCTTGAAAAACTGTTTTTT,CASSAATGILEKLFF
NA,many,TRBV20-1,TRBJ2-1,TGCAGTGCTAGAGATCAAGGGGGGTTTGAGCAGTTCTTC,CSARDQGGFEQFF
TRBD1,many,TRBV5-1,TRBJ2-2,TGCGCCAGCAGCTTTGTCCAGGGGGTCACCGGGGAGCTGTTTTTT,CASSFVQGVTGELFF
NA,NA,TRBV7-2,TRBJ2-2,TGTGCCAGCACCGGGCAGGGGGAGGGACTCGCCCCCATTTGGGTCACCGGGGAGCTGTTTTTT,CASTGQGEGLAPIWVTGELFF
NA,many,TRBV12-3/TRBV12-4,TRBJ1-6,TGTGCCAGCAGTTTCAGGGAAAATTCACCCCTCCACTTT,CASSFRENSPLHF
TRBD2,few,TRBV10-3,TRBJ2-3,TGTGCCATCCCGCTAGCGGGGAGCACAGATACGCAGTATTTT,CAIPLAGSTDTQYF
NA,NA,TRBV11-2,TRBJ2-1,TGTGCCAGCAGCTTAGTTGATGGGGGAACTAAGTACAATGGGCAGTTCTTC,CASSLVDGGTKYNGQFF
TRBD1,NA,TRBV6-5,TRBJ1-2,TGTGCCAGCAGTTACTCGCCAGGGGGGATTTATGGCTACACCTTC,CASSYSPGGIYGYTF
TRBD1,few,TRBV27,TRBJ1-5,TGTGCCAGCAGCGGGGGACAGGGCTTCGGCAATCAGCCCCAGCATTTT,CASSGGQGFGNQPQHF
NA,few,TRBV4-3,TRBJ2-5,TGCGCCAGCAGCCAAGATTGGACTAATCCGGAGACCCAGTACTTC,CASSQDWTNPETQYF
NA,few,TRBV30,TRBJ2-3,TGTGCCTGGAGTGCGAGTGATACGCAGTATTTT,CAWSASDTQYF
NA,NA,TRBV4-3,TRBJ2-3,TGCGCCAGCAGCCAAGATAAGATCGGGAGCACAGATATGCAGTATTTT,CASSQDKIGSTDMQYF
TRBD1,many,TRBV6-5,TRBJ1-1,TGTGCCAGCAGCCCTGACAGGGATGTGACTGAAGCTTTCTTT,CASSPDRDVTEAFF
TRBD1,many,TRBV6-6,TRBJ1-4,TGTGCCAGCAGCCGACAGGGGACACCTTCTACTAATGAAAAACTGTTTTTT,CASSRQGTPSTNEKLFF
NA,NA,TRBV7-9,TRBJ2-7,TGTGCCAGCAGCCCACGGGAGGGGGCTTTCTACGAGCAGTACTTC,CASSPREGAFYEQYF
TRBD1,few,TRBV25-1,TRBJ2-7,TGTGCCAGCAACCCGGCCGGGACAGGTACCTACGAGCAGTACTTC,CASNPAGTGTYEQYF
NA,many,TRBV6-5,TRBJ2-2,TGTGCCAGCAGTTACTCGTTAAGGGGCACCGGGGAGCTGTTTTTT,CASSYSLRGTGELFF
TRBD1,once,TRBV7-9,TRBJ2-2,TGTGCCAGCAGCTCAACGCGCTTTGACAGGGGGGAGTCCGGGGAGCTGTTTTTT,CASSSTRFDRGESGELFF
TRBD2,few,TRBV7-2,TRBJ2-1,TGTGCCAGCAGCCCGGGACAGGTGGGACTAGCGGGAGTCTTTACGTCCTACAATGAGCAGTTCTTC,CASSPGQVGLAGVFTSYNEQFF
NA,NA,TRBV12-3/TRBV12-4,TRBJ1-1,TGTGCCAGCAGCCCACTTGCAGTCATGAACACTGAAGCTTTCTTT,CASSPLAVMNTEAFF
NA,NA,TRBV5-6,TRBJ1-5,TGTGCCAGCAGCTTGGTTATGGCTGAGCCCCAGCATTTT,CASSLVMAEPQHF
NA,few,TRBV12-3/TRBV12-4,TRBJ2-5,TGTGCCAGCAAAATGACACCGAGGCGGCAAGAGACCCAGTACTTC,CASKMTPRRQETQYF
TRBD1,few,TRBV7-9,TRBJ2-7,TGTGCCAGCAGCTCCCCGGGACAGCTATACGAGCAGTACTTC,CASSSPGQLYEQYF
NA,many,TRBV2,TRBJ2-5,TGTGCCAGCAGTGAGGGGACCCGAAAGCGTCCAGTCGAGACCCAGTACTTC,CASSEGTRKRPVETQYF
NA,NA,TRBV7-9,TRBJ2-3,TGTGCCAGCAGCTTCCCAGGGGGGGCCTCCACAGATACGCAGTATTTT,CASSFPGGASTDTQYF
NA,NA,TRBV19,TRBJ2-5,TGTGCCAGTAGTATTGATCCGTACCAAGAGACCCAGTACTTC,CASSIDPYQETQYF
NA,few,TRBV12-3/TRBV12-4,TRBJ1-1,TGTGCCAGCAGTTATCGGGGGAACACTGAAGCTTTCTTT,CASSYRGNTEAFF
TRBD1,many,TRBV28,TRBJ2-7,TGTGCCAGCAGTTTAGAACCCGGGACAGGGGCCTCCTACGAGCAGTACTTC,CASSLEPGTGASYEQYF
TRBD2,many,TRBV11-2,TRBJ2-1,TGTGCCAGCAGCTTGCCGGGACTAGCGGTTCGCCCTTCCGACAATGAGCAGTTCTTC,CASSLPGLAVRPSDNEQFF
NA,few,TRBV6-5,TRBJ2-5,TGTGCCAGCAGCTCAACGCCTTCTCAGCAAGAGACCCAGTACTTC,CASSSTPSQQETQYF
NA,NA,TRBV27,TRBJ2-5,TGTGCCAGCAGTTTAGAACAGGGCATAGAGACCCAGTACTTC,CASSLEQGIETQYF
TRBD1,many,TRBV29-1,TRBJ1-2,TGCAGCTCCGGGACAGCCGACAGGAGCTACACCTTC,CSSGTADRSYTF